This TCR beta chain emerged from a study of B cell selection in AIRE deficiency. Findings of the study overall: CDR3s were shorter in shared Treg sequences, reflecting few non-templated nucleotide insertions. Around a third of healthy-donor shared Treg TCRbeta sequences appeared in patient Tconv cells.

TCRdb's copy holds only in-frame clones and misses some; the assay was immunoSEQ multiplex PCR. This sample has around 23,000 clones; 95% occur once, and the top ten carry approximately 0.25%. CD4+CD127+ cells were sorted as the conventional CD4 T cells. Unrelated healthy donors provided the controls. Points on this clone: The antigen remains undetermined.

Sequencing was performed on CD4+CD127+ conventional T cells sorted from PBMCs. This sequence originates from a human donor in good health.

The DNA of the CDR3 is TGTGCCATCAGTGAGGGGGACAGGGGTAACTATGGCTACACCTTC. Translation: CAISEGDRGNYGYTF. The chain recombines TRBV10-3 with TRBJ1-2, with 10 bases identical to TRBD1. Germline V gene data show CDR1 as ENHRY and CDR2 as SYGVKD. The J segment lost 1 base and the V segment lost 2 bases, leaving 1 base of the junction unmatched. The CDR3 is 15 residues long.